The clone carrying this T cell receptor (beta chain) was detected a few times. Its antigen is not known. This entry comes from a study of persistence of HIV-infected CD4 T cells. Study results and caveats: TCR oligoclonality correlated with proviral oligoclonality in the same sorted populations. Antigen-responding cells were enriched for degenerate expanded CDR3beta sequences.

Nonspecific anti-CD3/anti-CD28 bead stimulation represents the broad CD4+ T cell repertoire. Sorting of responding CD4+ T cells relied on upregulated CD40 ligand together with CD69. CD8-depleted PBMCs were stimulated less than 20 hours with anti-CD28/CD49d costimulation, CD40-blocking antibody and enfuvirtide. Germline V lookup: CDR1 SGHTA, CDR2 FQGTGA. V was clipped by 5 bases and J by 4 bases; unmatched bases: 6. The CDR3 totals 14 residues. This was the immunoSEQ version 4 assay in survey mode. Sequencing was performed with immunoSEQ multiplex PCR; in TCRdb, only in-frame clones are kept and a portion is missing. The table includes 35,000 to 40,000 clones, about 91% detected once.

The clonotype comes from an adult man with HIV who was CMV-seropositive. The chain links TRBV7-3 to TRBJ1-1, with 8 nucleotides matching TRBD1. Sequencing used CD4+ T cells sorted from PBMCs after roughly 19-hour stimulation, obtained from a patient who received antiretroviral therapy. CDR3 sequence: CASSPGDRITEAFF. In nucleotides, the CDR3 is TGTGCCAGCAGCCCTGGGGACAGGATCACTGAAGCTTTCTTT.